Given below is one T cell receptor beta chain in context. Its antigen is as yet unknown. The source of the sample is a study of graft-versus-host responses after intestinal transplantation. Study-wide findings and caveats: Present in recipient marrow, GvH clones included some that appeared first in ileum or blood.

Assay: immunoSEQ multiplex PCR; the TCRdb copy retains only in-frame clones and omits some. The data contain about 25,000 clones, roughly 82% of them seen just once; the ten biggest clones take up roughly 1%. This CDR3 has 17 amino acids. Germline CDR1 and CDR2: SGDLS and YYNGEE. J lost 3 bases, V lost 4 bases, and 14 bases had no gene match. The chain combines TRBV9 with TRBJ1-1; 8 nucleotides line up with TRBD1. The specimen comprised unstimulated CD8+ T cells sorted from spleen or lymph node cells, sampled before transplant. The sequence was collected from a human donor who was the organ donor for an intestinal transplant. The CDR3 DNA follows: TGTGCCAGCAGCCCAACCCAGGGGGCTTTTGTGTACACTGAAGCTTTCTTT. Translation gives CASSPTQGAFVYTEAFF.